This record covers a single T cell receptor beta chain. These data are taken from a study of CD8 T cells in Susac syndrome. RNA in amounts of roughly 0.5 to 1 ug was reverse transcribed with random hexamers. immunoSEQ multiplex PCR amplified TCR beta CDR3 across 54 Vbeta, 13 Jbeta. TCRdb itself ran the immunoSEQ multiplex PCR reads through MiXCR, one entry per CDR3 protein. The sample records some 190,000 distinct CDR3 sequences, 90% to 95% being singletons. Healthy donors constituted the control group, matched for age and sex. TEMRA cells were FACS-enriched, with CD8+ and CD4+ T cells isolated negatively. Germline V gene data show CDR1 as LNHDA and CDR2 as SQIVND (reference sequence). The CDR3 is made up of 16 amino acids. Trimming removed 6 bases from V and 2 bases from J; junction bases left unmatched: 6.

The specimen sequenced was CD4+ T cells from PBMCs. The TCR comes from a human donor in good health. J is TRBJ2-1 and V is TRBV19, with 11 bases that match TRBD2. CDR3 loop: CASRKVAGGPYNEQFF. The CDR3 DNA reads TGTGCCAGTAGGAAGGTAGCGGGGGGGCCCTACAATGAGCAGTTCTTC.